The 24 T cell receptor beta chains listed next were all sequenced from one sample in a study of T cells in Graves' hyperthyroidism and ophthalmopathy (dated by TCRdb to the late 2010s). The library was produced with multiplex PCR. The sample was run on an Illumina HiSeq 2000. TCR beta CDR3 regions were amplified from RNA transcripts. The first round of RT-PCR for the TCR CDR3 was performed with the HTBI primer set and the Qiagen OneStep RT-PCR kit. TCRdb reworked the public reads: Q25 trimming with fastp, MiXCR clone assembly, productive beta chains retained. Records with the same CDR3 protein are collapsed into one entry carrying the most frequent genes and DNA. This sample has hundreds of thousands of distinct CDR3 sequences in its table, and 13% of those were observed once. 9.2% of the sample rests with the top ten. The source material was blood. The origin of the receptors is a woman aged 18-29 years with Graves' hyperthyroidism.

There are many counts of this clonotype. The chain uses TRBV10-3 and TRBJ2-1; D gene unclear. Germline CDR1 and CDR2: ENHRY and SYGVKD. The V end lost 6 bases, the J end lost 7 bases, and 7 bases lay between the germline ends. The CDR3 totals 11 residues. For the CDR3, the DNA is TGTGCCATCAGCCCGGCTAATGAGCAGTTCTTC. Translation: CAISPANEQFF.

Many counts were recorded for this clonotype. This chain uses TRBV2 with TRBJ2-7, with 8 bases lining up with TRBD1. CDR1 is SNHLY and CDR2 is FYNNEI in the germline V gene. V dropped 6 bases and J dropped 9; count of bases not matched to a gene: 19. The length of the CDR3 is 16 residues. The CDR3 spells CASRSYLGGQGRRQYF. The CDR3, as DNA: TGTGCCAGCAGGTCCTACCTTGGCGGACAGGGAAGACGGCAGTACTTC.

J is TRBJ1-5 and V is TRBV12-3 or TRBV12-4; 10 nucleotides agree with TRBD1. Unmatched junction bases numbered 3, after V lost 1 base and J lost 6 bases. The CDR3 is 15 amino acids. The CDR3 loop reads CASSLGTGGFQPQHF. Written as DNA, the CDR3 is TGTGCCAGCAGTTTAGGGACAGGGGGTTTTCAGCCCCAGCATTTT.

This clonotype was seen at least ten times. The genes are TRBV7-9 and TRBJ2-7; unclear D gene. Germline V gene sequence: CDR1 SEHNR, CDR2 FQNEAQ (reference sequence). V gave up 5 bases and J gave up 9 bases, with 14 bases separating them. This CDR3 has 12 amino acids. The CDR3 nucleotides are TGTGCCAGCAGCCCTCCCGGCCTGGGGCAGTACTTC. Translation: CASSPPGLGQYF.

The genes are TRBV4-2 and TRBJ1-2; D remains unclear. CDR1 is LGHNA and CDR2 is YNFKEQ in the germline V gene. V gave up 2 bases and J gave up 1 base, with 8 bases separating them. CDR3 size: 14 residues. The CDR3 protein is CASSQLDGNYGYTF. The CDR3 nucleotides read TGTGCCAGCAGCCAACTCGACGGTAACTATGGCTACACCTTC.

This clonotype was seen at least ten times. J is TRBJ1-1 and V is TRBV5-8; 7 nucleotides match TRBD1. The CDR3 is 15 amino acids. V trimming: 4 bases; J trimming: 4 bases; junction bases outside the gene matches: 10. The germline CDR1 and CDR2 sequences are SGHTS and YDEGEE. CDR3 DNA sequence: TGTGCCAGCAGCCAAGGGGGCAGAGGGGTCACTGAAGCTTTCTTT. Its protein product is CASSQGGRGVTEAFF.

The V and J genes are TRBV7-8 and TRBJ2-2; 10 bases match TRBD1. The V gene end was trimmed by 5 bases and the J gene end by 4 bases; junction bases not matched to a gene: 7. The germline gives CDR1 SGHVS, CDR2 FQNEAQ. This CDR3 has 16 residues. In DNA form, the CDR3 reads TGTGCCAGCAGCCTCGACAGGGGGCAGAGCACCGGGGAGCTGTTTTTT. This gives the protein CASSLDRGQSTGELFF.

This clonotype was recorded many times. The rearrangement joins TRBV2 to TRBJ2-7; TRBD1 matches 7 bases. The CDR3 sequence is 13 residues long. The germline gives CDR1 SNHLY, CDR2 FYNNEI. After removal of 6 bases from V and 6 bases from J, the junction contained 8 bases not matched to a gene. The DNA of the CDR3 is TGTGCCAGCAGAACCGACAGGGTTGGCGAGCAGTACTTC. Protein product: CASRTDRVGEQYF.

With regard to this clonotype: A read error may be the cause here, since a much bigger clone is one base away. CDR3 protein: CVSSYGGSGTRDIQYF. The CDR3 coding sequence is TGTGTCAGCAGTTACGGCGGTAGCGGGACACGGGACATTCAGTACTTC. The chain combines TRBV6-2 or TRBV6-3 with TRBJ2-4, with 8 positions matching TRBD2. Germline-derived CDR1 and CDR2 are MNHEY and SVGEGT. The CDR3 has 16 amino acids.

This clonotype was counted many times. This chain uses TRBV14 with TRBJ1-2, with TRBD1 as a possible D gene (6 bases). V lost 0 bases, J lost 4 bases, and 9 bases lay in between. CDR1 and CDR2 from the germline V gene are SGHDN and FVKESK. This CDR3 contains 14 residues. CDR3 sequence (DNA): TGTGCCAGCAGCCAAGATCGGACAGCCTATGGCTACACCTTC. Amino acid sequence: CASSQDRTAYGYTF.

This clonotype was recorded at least ten times. The chain links TRBV12-3 or TRBV12-4 to TRBJ1-1; 8 positions match TRBD1. The CDR3 has 13 residues. Losses at the gene ends were 6 bases for V and 10 bases for J; bases not matched to a gene: 10. The CDR3 DNA is TGTGCCAGCAGCCCAGGACAGGGATCGGTAGCTTTCTTT. This encodes CASSPGQGSVAFF.

CDR3 in DNA: TGCGCCAGCAGCTGGGGAGGAAATACAGATACGCAGTATTTT. It is translated as CASSWGGNTDTQYF. The rearrangement links TRBV5-1 to TRBJ2-3, with TRBD2 as a possible D gene (6 bases). Trimming removed 3 bases at V and 3 bases at J, with 11 bases between. The CDR3 runs to 14 residues. Germline CDR1 is SGHRS and CDR2 is YFSETQ.

CDR3 loop: CASSQLGVAGAGKETQYF. The CDR3 nucleotides read TGCGCCAGCAGCCAACTCGGGGTAGCGGGGGCGGGGAAAGAGACCCAGTACTTC. The chain links TRBV5-1 to TRBJ2-5; TRBD2 matches at 9 bases. CDR1 SGHRS and CDR2 YFSETQ come from the germline V gene. Unmatched junction bases numbered 16, after V lost 4 bases and J lost 3 bases. This CDR3 has 18 amino acids.

In this sample, this clonotype turned up a few times. The J gene is TRBJ2-7, the V gene TRBV6-6; 9 positions agree with TRBD2. The CDR3 contains 17 residues. Germline-derived CDR1 and CDR2 are MNHNY and SVGAGI (reference sequence). The junction had 10 bases not matched to a gene; V was cut back by 2 bases and J by 2 bases. The chain's CDR3 is CASSYKASGALTYEQYF. CDR3 nucleotides: TGTGCCAGCAGTTACAAGGCTAGCGGGGCACTAACCTACGAGCAGTACTTC.

The table lists this clonotype with a few counts. The chain carries TRBV9 and TRBJ2-2; 9 bases map to TRBD2. Per germline, CDR1 SGDLS and CDR2 YYNGEE. CDR3 size: 16 residues. V was pared by 2 bases and J by 1 base, with 3 bases of the junction left unmatched. The CDR3 DNA follows: TGTGCCAGCAGCGTGGGTAGCGGGGGGAACACCGGGGAGCTGTTTTTT. This gives the protein CASSVGSGGNTGELFF.

This clonotype has ten or more counts. V gene TRBV30 combines with J gene TRBJ1-1; D uncertain. The V and J ends lost 5 bases and 6 bases respectively, with 13 bases between them. This CDR3 region has 12 residues. Germline V gene sequence: CDR1 GTSNPN, CDR2 SVGIG (reference sequence). In nucleotides, the CDR3 is TGTGCCTGGCCTCGCGAGGGTCCTGAAGCTTTCTTT. This translates into CAWPREGPEAFF.

The CDR3 coding sequence is TGTGCCAGCAGCGGAGGGACAGGGTTCCCAGATACGCAGTATTTT. Its translation: CASSGGTGFPDTQYF. This chain uses TRBV11-1 with TRBJ2-3; 9 bases match TRBD1. Germline CDR1 SGHAT, CDR2 FQDESV (reference sequence). This CDR3 region has 15 residues. J was trimmed by 4 bases and V by 5 bases; bases with no gene match: 7. Variable domain in full (rest from reference TRBV11-1 and TRBJ2-3): EAEVAQSPRYKITEKSQAVAFWCDPISGHATLYWYRQILGQGPELLVQFQDESVVDDSQLPKDRFSAERLKGVDSTLKIQPAELGDSAMYLCASSGGTGFPDTQYFGPGTRLTVL.

This clonotype has just a few counts. The CDR3 coding sequence is TGCGCCAGCAGCCAGACTCGGGAGCAGTTCTTC. It is translated as CASSQTREQFF. The V and J genes are TRBV4-1 and TRBJ2-1; D ambiguous. Trimming shortened V by 3 bases and J by 10 bases, and 7 bases separated the two germline ends. The V gene's germline CDR1 is MGHRA and CDR2 YSYEKL. The CDR3 runs to 11 residues.

The chain couples TRBV20-1 to TRBJ2-1; TRBD2 aligns across 8 bases. The CDR3 is 16 residues long. Germline assignment: CDR1 DFQATT and CDR2 SNEGSKA (reference sequence). The trim removed 0 bases at V and 6 bases at J, leaving 10 bases unmatched. CDR3 nucleotide sequence: TGCAGTGCTAGAGAGGAAACTAGCGGCCGAGGCAATGAGCAGTTCTTC. It yields the protein CSAREETSGRGNEQFF.

This clonotype was seen many times. V is TRBV11-2 and J is TRBJ2-5, with TRBD2 identical over 8 bases. The CDR3 has 15 residues. V was clipped by 4 bases and J by 3 bases; unmatched bases: 7. The V gene's germline CDR1 is SGHAT and CDR2 FQNNGV. CDR3 amino acids: CASSSGALAEETQYF. In DNA, the CDR3 is TGTGCCAGCAGCTCAGGGGCACTAGCGGAAGAGACCCAGTACTTC.

This clonotype occurred a few times. V is TRBV4-1 and J is TRBJ2-3; 9 nucleotides line up with TRBD2. Germline lookup yields CDR1 MGHRA and CDR2 YSYEKL. The CDR3 length is 17 residues. J was trimmed by 6 bases and V by 0 bases; bases with no gene match: 10. In DNA, the CDR3 is TGCGCCAGCAGCCAAGATCCAGCGGGGGGAGTAAGGGATACGCAGTATTTT. This codes for CASSQDPAGGVRDTQYF.

A few counts support this clonotype. The chain has TRBV11-2 and TRBJ1-4; 8 bases map to TRBD1. Germline CDR1 is SGHAT and CDR2 is FQNNGV. Trimming at V came to 5 bases and at J to 3 bases, leaving 5 bases not matched to a gene. This CDR3 is built from 15 residues. DNA for the CDR3: TGTGCCAGCAGCGGACAACAGGGGGCTAATGAAAAACTGTTTTTT. Translation gives CASSGQQGANEKLFF.

Note on this clonotype: Just one base apart from a much larger clone, this may be a read error. This chain uses TRBV5-1 with TRBJ1-6; D is uncertain. The germline gives CDR1 SGHRS, CDR2 YFSETQ. Trimming removed 4 bases at V and 0 bases at J, with 32 bases between. There are 23 residues in the CDR3. CDR3 amino acids: CASSLFASLTGFGTSSYNSPLHF. The CDR3 nucleotides are TGCGCCAGCAGCCTTTTCGCCAGCCTAACGGGATTCGGCACCAGCTCCTATAATTCACCCCTCCACTTT.

This clonotype was seen repeatedly, ten times or more. The CDR3 here is CAWSVLVNNEQFF. CDR3 DNA sequence: TGTGCCTGGAGTGTATTGGTTAACAATGAGCAGTTCTTC. This rearrangement joins TRBV30 to TRBJ2-1; D is undetermined. Germline CDR1 is GTSNPN and CDR2 is SVGIG (reference sequence). V gave up 0 bases and J gave up 5 bases, with 8 bases separating them. This CDR3 spans 13 amino acids. Full variable domain (outside the CDR3, taken from reference TRBV30 and TRBJ2-1): SQTIHQWPATLVQPVGSPLSLECTVEGTSNPNLYWYRQAAGRGLQLLFYSVGIGQISSEVPQNLSASRPQDRQFILSSKKLLLSDSGFYLCAWSVLVNNEQFFGPGTRLTVL.